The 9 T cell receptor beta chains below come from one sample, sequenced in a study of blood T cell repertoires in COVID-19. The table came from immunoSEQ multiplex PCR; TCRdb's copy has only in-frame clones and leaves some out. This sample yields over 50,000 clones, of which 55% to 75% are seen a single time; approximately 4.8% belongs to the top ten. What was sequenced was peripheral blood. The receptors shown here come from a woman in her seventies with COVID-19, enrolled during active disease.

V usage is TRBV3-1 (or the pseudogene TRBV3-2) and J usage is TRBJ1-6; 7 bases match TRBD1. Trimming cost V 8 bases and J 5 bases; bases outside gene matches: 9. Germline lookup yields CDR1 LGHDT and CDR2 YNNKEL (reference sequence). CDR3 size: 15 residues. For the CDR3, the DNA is TGTGCCAGCTCGAAGAGGGGACAGAATAATTCACCCCTCCACTTT. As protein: CASSKRGQNNSPLHF.

The DNA for the CDR3 is TGTGCCAGCAGCATCAAGAGGGACAGGGAAGAAGCTTTCTTT. Translating gives CASSIKRDREEAFF. This chain uses TRBV7-9 with TRBJ1-1; 9 nucleotides align to TRBD1. V dropped 5 bases and J dropped 8; count of bases not matched to a gene: 9. The CDR3 sequence is 14 residues long. Looked up from germline, CDR1 is SEHNR and CDR2 is FQNEAQ (reference sequence).

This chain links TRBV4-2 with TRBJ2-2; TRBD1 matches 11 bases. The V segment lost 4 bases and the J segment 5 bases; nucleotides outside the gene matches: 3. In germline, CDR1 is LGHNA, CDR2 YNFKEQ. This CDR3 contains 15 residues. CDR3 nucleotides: TGTGCCAGCAGCCCCGGGACAGGGGGGACCGGGGAGCTGTTTTTT. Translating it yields CASSPGTGGTGELFF.

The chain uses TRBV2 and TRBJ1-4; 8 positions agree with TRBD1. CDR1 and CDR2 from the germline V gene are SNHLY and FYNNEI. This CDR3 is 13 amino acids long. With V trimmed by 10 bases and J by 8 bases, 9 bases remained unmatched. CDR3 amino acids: CATLGQGWEKLFF. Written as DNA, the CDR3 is TGTGCCACCCTCGGACAGGGTTGGGAAAAACTGTTTTTT.

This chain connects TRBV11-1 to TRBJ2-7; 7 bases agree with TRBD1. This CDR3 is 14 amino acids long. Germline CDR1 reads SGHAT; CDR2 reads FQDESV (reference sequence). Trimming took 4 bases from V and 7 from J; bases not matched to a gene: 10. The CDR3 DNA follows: TGTGCCAGCAGCTCGACAGGGAATACGAAAGAGCAGTACTTC. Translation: CASSSTGNTKEQYF.

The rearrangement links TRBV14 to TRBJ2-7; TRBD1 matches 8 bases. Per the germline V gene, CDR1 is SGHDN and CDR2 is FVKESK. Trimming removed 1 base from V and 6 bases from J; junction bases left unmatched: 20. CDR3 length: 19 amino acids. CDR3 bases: TGTGCCAGCAGCCAAGTCCCAGGGGGCGAATTCCGGGGTTCCATCGAGCAGTACGTC. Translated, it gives CASSQVPGGEFRGSIEQYV.

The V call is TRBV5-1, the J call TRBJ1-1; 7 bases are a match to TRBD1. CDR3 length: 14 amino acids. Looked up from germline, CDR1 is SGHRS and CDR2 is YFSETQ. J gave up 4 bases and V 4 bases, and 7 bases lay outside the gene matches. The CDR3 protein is CASSGTTGSTEAFF. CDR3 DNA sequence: TGCGCCAGCAGCGGAACGACAGGGAGCACTGAAGCTTTCTTT.

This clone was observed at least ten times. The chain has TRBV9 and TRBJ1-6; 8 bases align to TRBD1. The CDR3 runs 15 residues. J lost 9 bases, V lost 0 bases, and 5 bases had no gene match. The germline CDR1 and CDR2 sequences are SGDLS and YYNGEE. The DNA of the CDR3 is TGTGCCAGCAGCGTAGGAGGGACAGGCGGTTCACCCCTCCACTTT. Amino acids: CASSVGGTGGSPLHF.

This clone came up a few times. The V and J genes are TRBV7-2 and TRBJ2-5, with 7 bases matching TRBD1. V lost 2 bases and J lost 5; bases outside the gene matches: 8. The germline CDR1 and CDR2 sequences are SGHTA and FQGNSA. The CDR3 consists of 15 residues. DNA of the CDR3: TGTGCCAGCAGCTTAATCAAGGGGGCAGGGGAGACCCAGTACTTC. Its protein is CASSLIKGAGETQYF. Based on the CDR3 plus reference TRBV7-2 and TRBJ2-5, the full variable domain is GAGVSQSPSNKVTEKGKDVELRCDPISGHTALYWYRQSLGQGLEFLIYFQGNSAPDKSGLPSDRFSAERTGGSVSTLTIQRTQQEDSAVYLCASSLIKGAGETQYFGPGTRLLVL.